This T cell receptor (beta chain) was retrieved from a study of Graves' ophthalmopathy and Graves' hyperthyroidism. About the study: Peripheral blood was collected at initial diagnosis, before any treatment. Study-level points and caveats: A 13-signature model separated ophthalmopathy from stable hyperthyroidism, around 90% sensitivity, 65% to 82% specificity.

This CDR3 has 11 amino acids. In donors with ophthalmopathy, activity was moderate-to-severe, with CAS ≥3, NOSPECS ≥4 and duration under 3 months. Symptoms, serum thyroxine and TRAb, thyroid ultrasound, and orbital computed tomography formed the diagnostic basis. CDR3 regions of TCR beta were amplified from RNA transcripts. The library came from an HTBI-primed first-round RT-PCR and a second-round multiplex PCR. TCRdb re-analysed the multiplex PCR reads in MiXCR, keeping a single row per CDR3 protein. The data hold about 700,000 distinct CDR3 sequences, with roughly two fifths observed a single time. Regarding this clonotype: Its antigen is undetermined. With a much larger clone just one base away, this may be a read error.

This rearrangement joins TRBV12-3 or TRBV12-4 to TRBJ1-2; tentatively, D is TRBD2 (6 bases). The J call could be wrong; TRBJ2-1 is a better fit for the DNA end. This TCR was recovered from an adult man with Graves' ophthalmopathy. Sample: peripheral blood. CDR3 DNA: TGTGCCAGCAGTGGAGGGCAGGAGCAGTTCTTC. Encoded protein: CASSGGQEQFF.